This entry features one TCR beta chain sequence. Seattle patients were enrolled while actively infected and followed longitudinally. The record originates from a study of blood T cell repertoires in COVID-19. On the study more broadly: Material from acute and convalescent COVID-19 was sourced from the United States, Italy and Spain.

Per the study methods: Amplification of reference gene primers provided the estimated nucleated cell counts. Method: immunoSEQ multiplex PCR; TCRdb's copy keeps in-frame clones and lacks some. Clone size and V and J calls were adopted from that table, with D and trimming inferred from the DNA. The table has 150,000 to 200,000 clones, around four fifths seen once. The V and J ends lost 1 base and 8 bases respectively, with 20 bases between them. The germline V gene encodes CDR1 SNHLY and CDR2 FYNNEI. The CDR3 is 16 amino acids. This clonotype was sampled from a man between 60 and 70 years old with COVID-19, enrolled during active disease. The V and J genes are TRBV2 and TRBJ1-2; D gene uncertain. Specimen: peripheral blood. CDR3 region: CASSEEGPLLTMGYTF. For the CDR3, the DNA is TGTGCCAGCAGTGAAGAAGGCCCGCTCTTAACTATGGGCTACACCTTC.